The present entry profiles one T cell receptor (beta chain) with its context. The data are from a study of blood T cell repertoires in COVID-19. Study at large: Samples taken during acute and convalescent COVID-19 were collected in the United States, Italy and Spain. Sample material is recorded as cDNA or gDNA derived from T cells, B-cell-depleted T cells, or PBMCs.

As handled by the study authors: Amplifying reference gene primers gave estimates of nucleated cell counts. Sequenced by immunoSEQ multiplex PCR; TCRdb stores in-frame clones only, minus some. V and J calls and clone size follow that table, whereas D and trimming were derived from the DNA. The data show about 170,000 clones, with 80% to 85% seen just once and about 2.7% held by the top ten. This TCR was sampled from a human donor with acute or convalescent COVID-19. The donor label of this sample is uncertain. The specimen was peripheral blood.

The DNA of the CDR3 is TGTGCCAGCAGCCCACGGGGACAGGGGTTGAGCACAGATACGCAGTATTTT. Translation gives CASSPRGQGLSTDTQYF. V is TRBV9 and J is TRBJ2-3, with TRBD1 identical over 10 bases. CDR1 and CDR2 from the germline V gene are SGDLS and YYNGEE. The ends lost 4 bases at V and 0 bases at J; junction bases unmatched: 8. The CDR3 totals 17 residues.